This entry describes one T cell receptor (beta chain). Its antigen remains unidentified. The assay was immunoSEQ multiplex PCR, and TCRdb's table has in-frame clones only and misses some. The sample has under 50,000 clones; about 88% are singletons. The sample originates from a study of T cells in localized non-small cell lung cancer. Findings and caveats of the study: Sequence data derive from only one tumor region, so heterogeneity remains possible. Among the top 100 tumor clones, a median 57 appeared in adjacent lung. Uninvolved adjacent lung showed higher T cell clonality than tumor. Elevated blood T cell density was associated with longer overall survival.

The starting material was PBMCs, obtained before any cancer treatment. The clonotype originates from a man aged 40-75 years with stage II lung adenocarcinoma.

CDR3 bases: TGTGCCAGCAGTGCCCGGGGCCACCGATCCTATTCACCCCTCCACTTT. Translation gives CASSARGHRSYSPLHF. V is TRBV27 and J is TRBJ1-6; possible D gene TRBD1, 5 bases. The V end was cut by 5 bases, the J end by 8 bases, with 19 bases between. CDR1 MNHEY and CDR2 SMNVEV come from the germline V gene (reference sequence). This CDR3 contains 16 residues.